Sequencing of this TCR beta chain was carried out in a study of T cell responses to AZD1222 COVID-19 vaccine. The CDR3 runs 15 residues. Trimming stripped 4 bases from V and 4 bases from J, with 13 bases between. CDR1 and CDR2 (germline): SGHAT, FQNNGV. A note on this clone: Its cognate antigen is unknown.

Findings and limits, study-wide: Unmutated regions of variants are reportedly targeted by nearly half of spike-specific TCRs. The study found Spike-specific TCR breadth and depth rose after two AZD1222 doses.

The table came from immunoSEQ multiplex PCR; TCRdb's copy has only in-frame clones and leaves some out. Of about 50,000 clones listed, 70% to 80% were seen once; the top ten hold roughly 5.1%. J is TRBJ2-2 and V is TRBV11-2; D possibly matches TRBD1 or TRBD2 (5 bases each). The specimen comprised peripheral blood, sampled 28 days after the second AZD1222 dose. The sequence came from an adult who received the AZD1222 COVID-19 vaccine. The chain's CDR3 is CASSSISGPTGELFF. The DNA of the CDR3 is TGTGCCAGCAGCTCGATCTCGGGACCCACCGGGGAGCTGTTTTTT.